This section outlines one TCR beta chain sequence together with its context. The specificity of this receptor is unknown. Base qualities are not recorded, but no much larger clone differs from it by a single base. According to the study, the label for this sample's treatment or condition signals: around 19 received Ad26.COV2.S at low or high dose, single or two shots; roughly five received placebo; per-sample allocation not given. For vaccine and placebo recipients, repertoires were sequenced using samples collected on day 63 after the first injection. Cohort 1b enrolled 25 or so adults aged 18-55 years at a single site in Boston, USA, between 29 July and 7 August 2020. Ad26.COV2.S was a replication-incompetent adenovirus type 26 vector expressing a prefusion-stabilized SARS-CoV-2 spike protein from the original Wuhan strain. This specimen belongs to a study of Ad26.COV2.S vaccination and SARS-CoV-2 variants (dated by TCRdb to about 2021). Regarding the complete study: Donors in the vaccine arm were drawn from COV1001, a phase I-IIa trial of Ad26.COV2.S in healthy adults that was multicentre, randomized, double-blind and placebo-controlled. Ad26.COV2.S was administered intramuscularly at a dose of 5x10^10 or 1x10^11 viral particles, either as one shot or as two shots given 56 days apart. The specificity and breadth of SARS-CoV-2-reactive T cell receptors after Ad26.COV2.S vaccination were assessed by TCRbeta repertoire sequencing. The TCR-sequenced set comprised approximately 32 samples: around 20 Ad26.COV2.S vaccine recipients, 5 placebo recipients and 8 SARS-CoV-2 convalescent individuals. Trial participants were randomized into five groups of five, in which low-dose or high-dose Ad26.COV2.S was given once or twice, or placebo was given on both occasions. Investigators did not know the trial group allocation while performing experiments and assessing outcomes. The research as a whole found: After vaccination, spike-specific CD8+ and CD4+ T cell responses were reported to show substantial breadth. According to the authors, total T cell responses may have been underestimated by the TCR breadth and depth analyses. Vaccine and placebo recipients had similar non-spike TCR breadth, a finding consistent with the vaccine containing only spike. Ad26.COV2.S recipients had higher spike-specific TCR breadth than placebo recipients (P = 0.0014). The study was not powered to compare responses between vaccine doses or regimens.

The germline V gene specifies SGHRS as CDR1 and YFSETQ as CDR2. V drops 2 bases and J drops 8 bases, leaving 23 bases in between. The CDR3 numbers 17 residues from cysteine through phenylalanine. Left in the record is the CDR3 DNA by itself, 51 bases read in frame from the first base. The immunoSEQ Assay was used to sequence TCRbeta CDR3 regions. After extraction, genomic DNA underwent amplification by bias-controlled multiplex PCR, followed by high-throughput sequencing. In the original analysis: To quantify the absolute abundance of every unique TCRbeta CDR3 region, sequences were collapsed and filtered. T cell fraction was estimated by normalization of TCRbeta template counts to usable DNA, with usable DNA being measured through amplification of reference genes present in all nucleated cells. Repertoire TCRs were annotated as SARS-CoV-2-specific by exact matching of V gene, CDR3 amino acid sequence and J gene to a known reactive TCR set. The reference SARS-CoV-2 TCR set was derived from MIRA and filtered for enrichment in COVID-19-positive ImmuneCODE repertoires, a step that removed public or cross-reactive TCRs. Based on the MIRA antigens, annotated TCRs were further analysed at the level of specific ORF or position within ORF. Depth was the summed frequency of annotated unique rearrangements, while breadth was defined as annotated unique rearrangements over total unique productive rearrangements. Two-sided Wilcoxon rank-sum tests were applied when comparing TCR breadth between groups. The immuneACCESS repertoire file appears here via TCRdb, limited to in-frame rearrangements. These files lack a portion of the clones; in checked studies, under half of the deficit traces to unresolved V genes, and the cause of the others is not known. That table is the source of V, J and clone size, and D and trimming were worked out from the DNA. The sample profile shows approximately 480,000 clones; around 88% of them were found once. The top ten constitute more than 10% of the sample.

The chain is encoded by TRBV5-1 joined to TRBJ2-1; the D segment may tentatively be TRBD1 or TRBD2, each giving 5 matched bases. Sample: peripheral blood, taken in a trial of Ad26.COV2.S vaccine versus placebo. The sequence was collected from a person aged 18-60 years who received the Ad26.COV2.S COVID-19 vaccine or a placebo. The nucleotides are TGCGCCAGCAGCTTTGGGTGGGACCCCAACAGAAGCGATGAGCAGTTCTTC. This encodes CASSFGWDPNRSDEQFF.